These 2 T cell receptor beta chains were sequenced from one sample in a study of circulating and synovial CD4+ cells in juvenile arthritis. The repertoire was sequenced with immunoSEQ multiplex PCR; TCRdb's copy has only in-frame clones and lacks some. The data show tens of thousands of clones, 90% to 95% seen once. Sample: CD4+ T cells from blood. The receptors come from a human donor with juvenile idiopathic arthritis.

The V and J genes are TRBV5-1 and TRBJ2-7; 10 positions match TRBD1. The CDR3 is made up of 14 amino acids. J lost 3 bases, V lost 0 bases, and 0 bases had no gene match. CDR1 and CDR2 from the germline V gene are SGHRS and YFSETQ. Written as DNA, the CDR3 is TGCGCCAGCAGCTTGGGGGACAGGGGCTACGAGCAGTACTTC. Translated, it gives CASSLGDRGYEQYF.

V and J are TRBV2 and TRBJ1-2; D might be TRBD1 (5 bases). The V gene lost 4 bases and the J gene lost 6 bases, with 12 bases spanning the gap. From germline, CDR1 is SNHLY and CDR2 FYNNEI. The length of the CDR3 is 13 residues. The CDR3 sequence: CASSAQGFDGYTF. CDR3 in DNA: TGTGCCAGCAGTGCCCAGGGCTTCGATGGCTACACCTTC.